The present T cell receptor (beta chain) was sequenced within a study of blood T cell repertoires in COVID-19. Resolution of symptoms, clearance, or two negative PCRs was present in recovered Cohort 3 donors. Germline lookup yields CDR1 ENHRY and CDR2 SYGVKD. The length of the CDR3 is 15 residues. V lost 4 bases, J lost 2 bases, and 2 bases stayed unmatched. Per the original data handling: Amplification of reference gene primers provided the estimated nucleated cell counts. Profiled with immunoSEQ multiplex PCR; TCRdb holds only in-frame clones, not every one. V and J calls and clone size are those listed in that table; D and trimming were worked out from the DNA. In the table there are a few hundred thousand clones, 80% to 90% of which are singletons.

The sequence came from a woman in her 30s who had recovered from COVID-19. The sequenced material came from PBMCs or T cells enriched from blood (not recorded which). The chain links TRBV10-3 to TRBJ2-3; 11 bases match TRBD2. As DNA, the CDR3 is TGTGCCATCAGTGGTAGCGGGGGGGCCACAGATACGCAGTATTTT. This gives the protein CAISGSGGATDTQYF.